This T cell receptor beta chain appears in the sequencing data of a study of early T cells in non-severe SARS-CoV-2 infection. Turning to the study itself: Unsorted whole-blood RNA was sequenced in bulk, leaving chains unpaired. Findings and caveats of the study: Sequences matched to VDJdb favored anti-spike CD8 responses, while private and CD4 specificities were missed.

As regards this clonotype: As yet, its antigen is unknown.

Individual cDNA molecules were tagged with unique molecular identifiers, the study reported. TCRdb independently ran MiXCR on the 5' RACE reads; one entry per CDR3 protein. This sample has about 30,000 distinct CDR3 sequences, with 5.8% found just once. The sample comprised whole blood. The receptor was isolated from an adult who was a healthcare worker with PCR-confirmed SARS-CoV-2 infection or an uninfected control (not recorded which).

Here the CDR3 reads CASSPLGQGASEQYF. The CDR3 DNA reads as TGTGCCAGCTCACCACTTGGGCAGGGGGCCTCCGAGCAGTACTTC. The rearrangement links TRBV18 to TRBJ2-7; 8 bases line up with TRBD1. V was clipped by 1 base and J by 6 bases; unmatched bases: 8. The germline V gene encodes CDR1 KGHSH and CDR2 LQKENI. This CDR3 is built from 15 residues.